This is a list of T cell receptor beta chains from one sample in a study of response to subunit inactivated influenza vaccine. TCRdb processed the RT-PCR reads anew with MiXCR; each CDR3 protein has one entry. The table records over 300,000 distinct CDR3 sequences, 21% of them present only once. The sample consisted of PBMCs from blood, taken approximately 20 months after vaccination. Receptors originate from a man in his fifties or sixties who received an inactivated influenza vaccine. CDR3s include the opening cysteine and the closing phenylalanine or tryptophan.

J: TRBJ1-4
V: TRBV4-1
CDR3: CASSPRRGVNEKLFF

J: TRBJ1-5
V: TRBV5-1
CDR3: CASSFGGDHQPQHF

J: TRBJ2-7
V: TRBV12-3/TRBV12-4
CDR3: CASRGGLNEQYF

J: TRBJ1-2
V: TRBV12-3/TRBV12-4
CDR3: CASSFQGFDGYTF

J: TRBJ1-5
V: TRBV27
CDR3: CASKGFGNQPQHF

J: TRBJ1-2
V: TRBV30
CDR3: CAWSVSDPPSGGYTF

J: TRBJ1-5
V: TRBV6-5
CDR3: CASCYGGQVNQPQHF

J: TRBJ2-3
V: TRBV13
CDR3: CASSGTSGGNRFADTQYF

J: TRBJ1-4
V: TRBV18
CDR3: CASSPDRSNEKLFF

J: TRBJ2-2
V: TRBV3-1
CDR3: CASSPSTTNTGELFF

J: TRBJ2-7
V: TRBV5-5
CDR3: CASSSLRTQLYEQYF

J: TRBJ2-3
V: TRBV6-5
CDR3: CASSYPRVSGTPSTDTQYF

J: TRBJ2-7
V: TRBV20-1
CDR3: CSARDLPGRISYEQYF

J: TRBJ1-1
V: TRBV6-2/TRBV6-3
CDR3: CASKRTEMNTEAFF

J: TRBJ1-1
V: TRBV4-3
CDR3: CASSHRGTGGTEAFF

J: TRBJ1-5
V: TRBV7-2
CDR3: CASSPRGSFNQPQHF

J: TRBJ1-5
V: TRBV7-9
CDR3: CASSFGTGYQPQHF

J: TRBJ1-5
V: TRBV20-1
CDR3: CSARQGANQPQHF

J: TRBJ1-5
V: TRBV7-2
CDR3: CASSTEGRVINQPQHF

J: TRBJ2-3
V: TRBV5-1
CDR3: CASKRIAGGRTDTQYF

J: TRBJ2-5
V: TRBV7-2
CDR3: CASSLVRETQYF

J: TRBJ2-1
V: TRBV19
CDR3: CASSIKAGALYNEQFF

J: TRBJ1-1
V: TRBV28
CDR3: CASSLSGIGTEAFF

J: TRBJ2-2
V: TRBV12-3/TRBV12-4
CDR3: CASSYARSGVGELFF

J: TRBJ2-7
V: TRBV7-9
CDR3: CASSPLPGQGSYEQYF

J: TRBJ1-2
V: TRBV5-5
CDR3: CASSLAEVYGYTF

J: TRBJ2-1
V: TRBV24-1
CDR3: CATRGPTSGVVDEQFF

J: TRBJ1-1
V: TRBV10-1
CDR3: CASGDRGAEAFF

J: TRBJ2-6
V: TRBV5-1
CDR3: CASSLLQGTGANVLTF

J: TRBJ1-2
V: TRBV19
CDR3: CASSAPGLYGYTF

J: TRBJ2-7
V: TRBV6-1
CDR3: CASSEVDRVGEQYF

J: TRBJ2-1
V: TRBV28
CDR3: CASMGGTSGGYNEQFF

J: TRBJ2-1
V: TRBV24-1
CDR3: CATSDSPGTSSYNEQFF

J: TRBJ1-2
V: TRBV12-3/TRBV12-4
CDR3: CASSGGGVTVYGYTF

J: TRBJ1-1
V: TRBV12-3/TRBV12-4
CDR3: CASSPPGGGWTEAFF

J: TRBJ1-5
V: TRBV10-3
CDR3: CATRGTGEDQPQHF

J: TRBJ2-5
V: TRBV6-2/TRBV6-3
CDR3: CASSTEGTQYF